What follows are 30 T cell receptor beta chains derived from one specimen sequenced in a study of cytomegalovirus exposure and HLA in healthy donors. PCR involved 60 Vbeta and 13 Jbeta primers. The assay was immunoSEQ multiplex PCR, and TCRdb's table has in-frame clones only and misses some. The sample yields around 140,000 clones, about 78% seen once. Input material: PBMCs. The source of these receptors is a man aged 50 or older in good health and CMV-seropositive.

Written as DNA, the CDR3 is TGTGCCAGCACCCCGAGGAGACAGTCGCACACTGAAGCTTTCTTT. Translation: CASTPRRQSHTEAFF. The V call is TRBV6-5, the J call TRBJ1-1, with a possible D match to TRBD1 (5 bases). The V end lost 7 bases, the J end lost 3 bases, and 18 bases lay between the germline ends. The CDR3 is made up of 15 amino acids. Germline CDR1 reads MNHEY; CDR2 reads SVGAGI.

The chain has TRBV5-6 and TRBJ2-1; 7 bases agree with TRBD2. In germline, CDR1 is SGHDT, CDR2 YYEEEE. The junction had 11 bases not matched to a gene; V was cut back by 5 bases and J by 9 bases. The CDR3 is 14 amino acids. The chain's CDR3 is CASSPGTIGPEQFF. The CDR3, as DNA: TGTGCCAGCAGTCCCGGGACTATAGGCCCTGAGCAGTTCTTC.

This clone was picked up a small number of times. The chain employs TRBV28 and TRBJ2-3; 11 nucleotides align to TRBD2. J gave up 5 bases and V 5 bases, and 6 bases lay outside the gene matches. The germline gives CDR1 MDHEN, CDR2 SYDVKM. CDR3 length: 15 amino acids. The CDR3, as DNA: TGTGCCAGCAGTGTCCCTAGCGGGGGGAGAGATACGCAGTATTTT. Protein: CASSVPSGGRDTQYF.

In the case of this clone: The junction does not match germline at one end; this may be a read error. This chain connects TRBV11-1 to TRBJ2-7; 12 bases are shared with TRBD2. The CDR3 sequence is 15 residues long. Germline V gives CDR1 SGHAT, CDR2 FQDESV (reference sequence). The CDR3 loop reads CASSLAGGPIYEQYF. The CDR3 coding sequence is TGTGCCAGCAGCCTAGCGGGAGGGCCAATTTACGAGCAGTACTTC.

Turning to this clone: One end of the junction is discordant with germline, which a read error may explain. V is TRBV6-4 and J is TRBJ1-2; D is perhaps TRBD1 (6 bases). Germline V gives CDR1 MRHNA, CDR2 SNTAGT. This CDR3 has 12 residues. The CDR3 sequence is CAGSDPGGGYTF. In DNA, the CDR3 is TGTGCCGGCAGTGATCCGGGGGGCGGCTACACCTTC.

The gene calls are TRBV19 and TRBJ1-1; D is unresolved. Germline V gene sequence: CDR1 LNHDA, CDR2 SQIVND (reference sequence). V gave up 1 base and J gave up 0 bases, with 9 bases separating them. The CDR3 contains 15 residues. The CDR3 region is CASSIGRRMNTEAFF. The CDR3 bases are TGTGCCAGTAGTATAGGCCGGCGGATGAACACTGAAGCTTTCTTT. Supplemented by reference TRBV19 and TRBJ1-1, the full variable domain reads DGGITQSPKYLFRKEGQNVTLSCEQNLNHDAMYWYRQDPGQGLRLIYYSQIVNDFQKGDIAEGYSVSREKKESFPLTVTSAQKNPTAFYLCASSIGRRMNTEAFFGQGTRLTVV.

This clone was observed a single time. CDR3 amino acids: CASSETQRESPGGELFF. CDR3 coding DNA: TGCGCCAGCAGTGAGACCCAGCGGGAGAGTCCTGGCGGGGAGCTGTTTTTT. The chain joins TRBV10-1 to TRBJ2-2, with TRBD2 matching over 8 bases. This CDR3 is 17 amino acids long. The ends lost 2 bases at V and 7 bases at J; junction bases unmatched: 12. Germline V CDR1 and CDR2: WNHNN, SYGVQD (reference sequence).

V gene TRBV5-4 combines with J gene TRBJ1-5; possibly TRBD1 for D (6 bases). Germline CDR1 SGHNT, CDR2 YYREEE (reference sequence). This CDR3 contains 14 residues. Trimming left V 2 bases short and J 1 base short, with 7 bases between. The CDR3 spells CASSLDRSNQPQHF. The CDR3 nucleotides read TGTGCCAGCAGCTTAGACAGGAGCAATCAGCCCCAGCATTTT.

V and J are TRBV11-3 and TRBJ2-7; tentative D call: TRBD2 (5 bases). CDR3 length equals 13 residues. Germline-derived CDR1 and CDR2 are SGHNT and YENEEA. The V end was cut by 5 bases, the J end by 6 bases, with 14 bases between. The CDR3 DNA reads as TGTGCCAGCAGCCGAGCGGCGTTTGGCGAGCAGTACTTC. This gives the protein CASSRAAFGEQYF. Full variable domain (remainder filled in from reference TRBV11-3 and TRBJ2-7): EAGVVQSPRYKIIEKKQPVAFWCNPISGHNTLYWYLQNLGQGPELLIRYENEEAVDDSQLPKDRFSAERLKGVDSTLKIQPAELGDSAVYLCASSRAAFGEQYFGPGTRLTVT.

A note on this clone: Other DNA sequences in this sample translate to the same CDR3. The chain employs TRBV18 and TRBJ1-2; D is unresolved. The V gene lost 2 bases and the J gene lost 0 bases, with 7 bases spanning the gap. Looked up from germline, CDR1 is KGHSH and CDR2 is LQKENI. This CDR3 contains 14 residues. The CDR3 loop is CASSPGRSNYGYTF. The CDR3 DNA reads TGTGCCAGCTCACCAGGGAGGTCTAACTATGGCTACACCTTC.

This clone was counted a single time. The rearrangement joins TRBV7-2 to TRBJ1-5; D gene ambiguous. The CDR3 consists of 14 residues. CDR1 and CDR2 from the germline V gene are SGHTA and FQGNSA. With 5 bases removed from V and 0 bases from J, the gap between germline ends came to 8 bases. The DNA of the CDR3 is TGTGCCAGCAGCGCCGAGTATAGCAATCAGCCCCAGCATTTT. Amino acids: CASSAEYSNQPQHF.

The chain recombines TRBV11-3 with TRBJ2-7, with 7 bases lining up with TRBD2. CDR3 length equals 15 residues. Germline trimming cut 3 bases from V and 0 bases from J; bases unmatched to any gene: 5. The germline V gene encodes CDR1 SGHNT and CDR2 YENEEA. CDR3 amino acids: CASSFAGARSYEQYF. The CDR3, as DNA: TGTGCCAGCAGCTTTGCGGGAGCGCGCTCCTACGAGCAGTACTTC.

The chain is built from TRBV10-1 and TRBJ1-2; D gene uncertain. The CDR3 has 13 amino acids. Germline V gene data show CDR1 as WNHNN and CDR2 as SYGVQD (reference sequence). The V end lost 0 bases, the J end lost 7 bases, and 9 bases lay between the germline ends. The CDR3 reads CASSESSRGGYTF. Written as DNA, the CDR3 is TGCGCCAGCAGTGAGTCGTCCCGGGGTGGCTACACCTTC.

This clone showed up just once. This chain connects TRBV2 to TRBJ2-7; D is possibly TRBD2 (5 bases). The germline gives CDR1 SNHLY, CDR2 FYNNEI. The CDR3 runs to 13 residues. Trimming took 9 bases from V and 0 from J, leaving 12 bases between them. The CDR3 is CASRTGDSYEQYF. The CDR3 nucleotides read TGTGCCAGTCGGACTGGCGACTCCTACGAGCAGTACTTC. Full variable domain (remainder filled in from reference TRBV2 and TRBJ2-7): EPEVTQTPSHQVTQMGQEVILRCVPISNHLYFYWYRQILGQKVEFLVSFYNNEISEKSEIFDDQFSVERPDGSNFTLKIRSTKLEDSAMYFCASRTGDSYEQYFGPGTRLTVT.

The chain recombines TRBV12-5 with TRBJ1-4, with D tentatively TRBD1 (5 bases). Germline V gene data show CDR1 as LGHNT and CDR2 as FRNRAP. This CDR3 comprises 16 residues. The V gene lost 5 bases and the J gene lost 8 bases, with 21 bases spanning the gap. Here the CDR3 reads CASGEGPEGAREKLFF. The CDR3 bases are TGTGCTAGTGGTGAAGGGCCGGAAGGGGCCAGGGAAAAACTGTTTTTT.

This clone has just one count. The chain joins TRBV7-9 to TRBJ2-3; D not resolved. V was pared by 3 bases and J by 2 bases, with 9 bases between. Germline V gene sequence: CDR1 SEHNR, CDR2 FQNEAQ (reference sequence). The CDR3 loop spans 14 amino acids. The DNA of the CDR3 is TGTGCCAGCAGCTTGGTAGCTGTCACAGATACGCAGTATTTT. This gives the protein CASSLVAVTDTQYF.

This chain connects TRBV7-8 to TRBJ1-3, with D hard to call. The CDR3 contains 14 residues. Trimming left V 5 bases short and J 0 bases short, with 8 bases between. In germline, CDR1 is SGHVS, CDR2 FQNEAQ. The CDR3 loop is CASSLTSSGNTIYF. DNA of the CDR3: TGTGCCAGCAGCCTCACGAGCTCTGGAAACACCATATATTTT. The complete variable domain, with remaining parts taken from reference TRBV7-8 and TRBJ1-3, reads GAGVSQSPRYKVAKRGQDVALRCDPISGHVSLFWYQQALGQGPEFLTYFQNEAQLDKSGLPSDRFFAERPEGSVSTLKIQRTQQEDSAVYLCASSLTSSGNTIYFGEGSWLTVV.

The chain recombines TRBV18 with TRBJ2-2, with D tentatively TRBD2 (5 bases). Trimming took off 3 bases at V and 2 bases at J, with 13 bases between the two ends. The germline V gene has CDR1 KGHSH and CDR2 LQKENI. The CDR3 has 16 residues. The CDR3 coding sequence is TGTGCCAGCTCACCGCGGGTCGGTCCAAACACCGGGGAGCTGTTTTTT. Encoded protein: CASSPRVGPNTGELFF.

The rearrangement joins TRBV9 to TRBJ2-7, with 8 bases lining up with TRBD1. Trimming cost V 4 bases and J 4 bases; bases outside gene matches: 4. Germline-derived CDR1 and CDR2 are SGDLS and YYNGEE. The CDR3 extends over 13 amino acids. CDR3 sequence: CASSLGQGYEQYF. The CDR3 nucleotides are TGTGCCAGCAGCCTCGGACAGGGTTACGAGCAGTACTTC. The full variable domain, with the rest looked up from reference TRBV9 and TRBJ2-7, is DSGVTQTPKHLITATGQRVTLRCSPRSGDLSVYWYQQSLDQGLQFLIQYYNGEERAKGNILERFSAQQFPDLHSELNLSSLELGDSALYFCASSLGQGYEQYFGPGTRLTVT.

This rearrangement joins TRBV7-9 to TRBJ2-3, with no clear D. This CDR3 region has 14 residues. V was trimmed by 4 bases and J by 0 bases, leaving 8 bases between them. Germline V gene lookup returns CDR1 SEHNR and CDR2 FQNEAQ (reference sequence). CDR3 coding DNA: TGTGCCAGCAGCTCTACCCTTAGCACAGATACGCAGTATTTT. Translating it yields CASSSTLSTDTQYF.

This clone was observed a handful of times. Other DNA sequences in this specimen translate into the identical CDR3. The rearrangement joins TRBV5-1 to TRBJ1-1, with a weak D call TRBD1 (5 bases). The CDR3 contains 14 residues. Trimming took off 0 bases at V and 0 bases at J, with 6 bases between the two ends. In germline, CDR1 is SGHRS, CDR2 YFSETQ. In DNA form, the CDR3 reads TGCGCCAGCAGCTTGGGGGACTTGAACACTGAAGCTTTCTTT. Amino acid sequence: CASSLGDLNTEAFF.

As to this clone: The same CDR3 can be traced to other DNA sequences in this sample. V gene TRBV7-9 combines with J gene TRBJ1-1; D is possibly TRBD1 (5 bases). The CDR3 spans 14 residues. Per germline, CDR1 SEHNR and CDR2 FQNEAQ (reference sequence). V lost 1 base and J 4 bases, leaving 10 bases between the germline ends. The CDR3 DNA sequence: TGTGCCAGCAGCTTAGGGGGGGGAGGCACTGAAGCTTTCTTT. Its translation is CASSLGGGGTEAFF.

The chain carries TRBV9 and TRBJ2-1, with D perhaps matching TRBD2 (5 bases). Deletions cut 4 bases from V and 5 bases from J, with 16 bases between. The CDR3 spans 15 residues. CDR1 SGDLS and CDR2 YYNGEE come from the germline V gene. The CDR3 DNA reads TGTGCCAGCAGCCCCCAAGGGCGGGCCGACAATGAGCAGTTCTTC. Its protein is CASSPQGRADNEQFF.

The chain is built from TRBV23-1 and TRBJ2-2; TRBD1 matches 7 bases. TRBV23-1 is known as an ORF, though its function is uncertain. The J segment lost 4 bases and the V segment lost 2 bases, leaving 4 bases of the junction unmatched. The CDR3 extends over 15 amino acids. This CDR3 reads CASSQRQGPTGELFF. DNA for the CDR3: TGCGCCAGCAGTCAACGACAGGGACCCACCGGGGAGCTGTTTTTT.

The rearrangement uses TRBV2 and TRBJ2-7; 7 bases align to TRBD2. Germline values: CDR1 SNHLY, CDR2 FYNNEI. The CDR3 contains 14 residues. V lost 6 bases, J lost 6 bases, and 11 bases stayed unmatched. CDR3 bases: TGTGCCAGCAGCCGGACTAGTAAAGAAGCCGAGCAGTACTTC. Translation: CASSRTSKEAEQYF.

This chain links TRBV27 with TRBJ1-2; 9 bases match TRBD1. The CDR3 loop spans 13 amino acids. The V gene's germline CDR1 is MNHEY and CDR2 SMNVEV (reference sequence). J lost 8 bases, V lost 5 bases, and 6 bases had no gene match. The CDR3, as DNA: TGTGCCAGCAGTCAACAGGGGGCTAGGGGCTACACCTTC. As protein: CASSQQGARGYTF.

This clone came up a few times. The chain has TRBV18 and TRBJ1-2; 12 nucleotides match TRBD1. Germline CDR1 KGHSH, CDR2 LQKENI. Trimming cost V 2 bases and J 7 bases; bases outside gene matches: 8. The CDR3 covers 16 residues. CDR3 region: CASSPMVGQGASGYTF. CDR3 nucleotide sequence: TGTGCCAGCTCACCAATGGTGGGACAGGGGGCGAGTGGCTACACCTTC. The entire variable domain, with the rest obtained from reference TRBV18 and TRBJ1-2, is as follows: NAGVMQNPRHLVRRRGQEARLRCSPMKGHSHVYWYRQLPEEGLKFMVYLQKENIIDESGMPKERFSAEFPKEGPSILRIQQVVRGDSAAYFCASSPMVGQGASGYTFGSGTRLTVV.

This rearrangement joins TRBV18 to TRBJ1-1, with D perhaps TRBD1 (6 bases). The ends were cut back, 3 bases at V and 4 bases at J, with 12 bases in the middle. Germline loops: CDR1 KGHSH, CDR2 LQKENI. The CDR3 spans 14 residues. For the CDR3, the DNA is TGTGCCAGCTCACCGCGAGGGGGATTCACTGAAGCTTTCTTT. Protein: CASSPRGGFTEAFF. The whole variable domain, filled in from reference TRBV18 and TRBJ1-1, reads NAGVMQNPRHLVRRRGQEARLRCSPMKGHSHVYWYRQLPEEGLKFMVYLQKENIIDESGMPKERFSAEFPKEGPSILRIQQVVRGDSAAYFCASSPRGGFTEAFFGQGTRLTVV.

The rearrangement joins TRBV9 to TRBJ2-5; 9 nucleotides agree with TRBD1. The length of the CDR3 is 16 residues. With 3 bases clipped from V and 5 bases from J, the junction kept 11 bases outside the gene matches. Germline assignment: CDR1 SGDLS and CDR2 YYNGEE. CDR3 in DNA: TGTGCCAGCAGCGGTCCCGGGACAGGGTTGGGGGAGACCCAGTACTTC. Translating gives CASSGPGTGLGETQYF.

The J gene is TRBJ2-7, the V gene TRBV6-6; 9 bases match TRBD1. CDR1 MNHNY and CDR2 SVGAGI come from the germline V gene (reference sequence). CDR3 length: 14 residues. The ends lost 5 bases at V and 4 bases at J; junction bases unmatched: 6. The CDR3 DNA reads TGTGCCAGCAGTGTGGCCGGGACAGGGTACGAGCAGTACTTC. Protein product: CASSVAGTGYEQYF.